Sequencing of this TCR beta chain was carried out in a study of CD8 T cells in Susac syndrome. Study-wide background: When blood was drawn, the patients with Susac syndrome were therapy-naive, on corticosteroids, or on intravenous immunoglobulin alone.

Trimming shortened V by 6 bases and J by 11 bases, and 13 bases separated the two germline ends. Germline V gene lookup returns CDR1 MDHEN and CDR2 SYDVKM. The CDR3 length is 11 residues. RNA in amounts of about 0.5 to 1 ug was reverse transcribed with random hexamers. The authors amplified TCR beta CDR3 across 54 Vbeta and 13 Jbeta using immunoSEQ multiplex PCR. MiXCR was run by TCRdb on the immunoSEQ multiplex PCR reads, yielding one entry per CDR3 protein. The repertoire has roughly 250,000 distinct CDR3 sequences, roughly 95% of them found once; the top ten carry about 0.1%. The receptor comes from a human donor with Susac syndrome. The V call is TRBV28, the J call TRBJ1-1; no clear D gene. The source material was CD4+ T cells from PBMCs. The CDR3 reads CASSLIGLAFF. The CDR3 bases are TGTGCCAGCAGCCTCATAGGACTGGCTTTCTTT.